Shown below are 29 T cell receptor beta chains from a single sample sequenced in a study of OX40 agonist ivuxolimab in advanced cancers. Libraries were made using the immunoSEQ multiplex PCR assay. Imported from immuneACCESS, the table was reduced by TCRdb to in-frame sequences with V and J called. These copies leave out some clones; in studies compared against another copy, an unresolved V gene accounts for under half, and the cause of the remainder is not known. The sample records around 100,000 clones, about 86% of which are singletons. The leading ten clones occupy roughly 5% of the sample. Sequencing used CD4+ or CD8+ T cells sorted from blood, obtained in a trial of the OX40 agonist ivuxolimab. Receptors were obtained from an adult with an advanced solid tumor such as melanoma, head and neck, liver or kidney cancer.

The chain joins TRBV4-2 to TRBJ2-2; possibly TRBD1 or TRBD2 for D (5 bases each). Per germline, CDR1 LGHNA and CDR2 YNFKEQ. The CDR3 is 16 residues long. Trimming shortened V by 3 bases and J by 7 bases, and 18 bases separated the two germline ends. The CDR3 is CASSHLKRGVGGELFF. The DNA for the CDR3 is TGTGCCAGCAGCCACTTAAAGCGAGGGGTGGGCGGGGAGCTGTTTTTT.

This clone has a single count. This sequence joins TRBV7-3 and TRBJ2-2; perhaps D is TRBD1 or TRBD2 (5 bases each). This CDR3 comprises 14 residues. CDR1 is SGHTA and CDR2 is FQGTGA in the germline V gene. V was shortened by 7 bases and J by 7 bases, with 16 bases between the two germline ends. The CDR3 bases are TGTGCCAGCACCAGGGACGGTCAGATCGGGGAGCTGTTTTTT. Translation: CASTRDGQIGELFF. The full variable domain, rest sourced from reference TRBV7-3 and TRBJ2-2, is GAGVSQTPSNKVTEKGKYVELRCDPISGHTALYWYRQSLGQGPEFLIYFQGTGAADDSGLPNDRFFAVRPEGSVSTLKIQRTERGDSAVYLCASTRDGQIGELFFGEGSRLTVL.

The chain employs TRBV7-2 and TRBJ2-1; the match to TRBD2 covers 11 bases. This CDR3 contains 14 residues. Losses at the gene ends were 3 bases for V and 6 bases for J; bases not matched to a gene: 1. Germline assignment: CDR1 SGHTA and CDR2 FQGNSA. The DNA of the CDR3 is TGTGCCAGCAGCTTTACTAGCGGGAGCAATGAGCAGTTCTTC. Translated, it gives CASSFTSGSNEQFF.

The J gene is TRBJ2-5, the V gene TRBV5-1; D uncertain. V was trimmed by 6 bases and J by 3 bases, leaving 12 bases between them. The CDR3 runs 13 residues. The V gene's germline CDR1 is SGHRS and CDR2 YFSETQ. The CDR3 region is CASNPDVEETQYF. CDR3 coding DNA: TGCGCCAGCAACCCGGACGTGGAAGAGACCCAGTACTTC. Using reference TRBV5-1 and TRBJ2-5 for the parts outside the CDR3, the full variable domain is KAGVTQTPRYLIKTRGQQVTLSCSPISGHRSVSWYQQTPGQGLQFLFEYFSETQRNKGNFPGRFSGRQFSNSRSEMNVSTLELGDSALYLCASNPDVEETQYFGPGTRLLVL.

This chain connects TRBV6-5 to TRBJ2-1; D not resolved. Germline CDR1 is MNHEY and CDR2 is SVGAGI. The V end was cut by 4 bases, the J end by 0 bases, with 7 bases between. CDR3 size: 14 residues. CDR3 loop: CASSSRSSYNEQFF. CDR3 DNA: TGTGCCAGCAGTTCAAGAAGCTCCTACAATGAGCAGTTCTTC.

This clone was found a few times. This CDR3 is CASSLAGTVSNEQFF. The CDR3 nucleotides are TGCGCCAGCAGCTTGGCTGGGACTGTAAGCAATGAGCAGTTCTTC. This chain joins TRBV5-1 and TRBJ2-1, with a possible D match to TRBD2 (6 bases). CDR1 is SGHRS and CDR2 is YFSETQ in the germline V gene. V gave up 0 bases and J gave up 6 bases, with 13 bases separating them. The length of the CDR3 is 15 residues.

The chain links TRBV2 to TRBJ2-1, with D possibly being TRBD2 (6 bases). Trimming shortened V by 8 bases and J by 9 bases, and 20 bases separated the two germline ends. Germline CDR1 SNHLY, CDR2 FYNNEI. This CDR3 spans 14 amino acids. CDR3 protein: CASASGYREAEQFF. In nucleotides, the CDR3 is TGTGCCAGCGCCTCAGGGTATAGGGAGGCTGAGCAGTTCTTC.

The chain couples TRBV5-1 to TRBJ2-3; D ambiguous. CDR3 length: 14 residues. V lost 5 bases to trimming and J lost 0 bases, with 10 bases between them. Germline V CDR1 and CDR2: SGHRS, YFSETQ. The CDR3 nucleotides are TGCGCCAGCAGTGGAAGGAGCAGCACAGATACGCAGTATTTT. This sequence encodes CASSGRSSTDTQYF.

The CDR3: CASSEGTSGAGPYEQYF. The CDR3 region has the DNA TGTGCCAGCAGTGAAGGGACTAGCGGAGCGGGGCCCTACGAGCAGTACTTC. This chain uses TRBV6-1 with TRBJ2-7; 10 nucleotides match TRBD2. Trimming cost V 1 base and J 2 bases; bases outside gene matches: 8. There are 17 residues in the CDR3. Per the germline V gene, CDR1 is MNHNS and CDR2 is SASEGT.

This clone was detected a few times. The chain employs TRBV19 and TRBJ1-1; no definite D call. CDR1 and CDR2 from the germline V gene are LNHDA and SQIVND (reference sequence). V was pared by 2 bases and J by 0 bases, with 13 bases between. CDR3 length equals 16 residues. CDR3 nucleotides: TGTGCCAGTAGTATAACTCGCGGTACCCTGAACACTGAAGCTTTCTTT. Translation: CASSITRGTLNTEAFF.

The rearrangement uses TRBV2 and TRBJ2-5; a possible D gene is TRBD1 (6 bases). The end of the DNA aligns better with TRBJ2-7, so the J call may be wrong. Per germline, CDR1 SNHLY and CDR2 FYNNEI. The CDR3 has 15 amino acids. CDR3 in DNA: TGTGCCAGCAGCCTCGAGGGTGGGGGCGGATACGAGCAGTACTTC. Protein sequence: CASSLEGGGGYEQYF.

The V gene is TRBV7-8, the J gene TRBJ1-6, with no clear D. Germline loops: CDR1 SGHVS, CDR2 FQNEAQ. This CDR3 region has 15 residues. Trimming shortened V by 2 bases and J by 9 bases, and 14 bases separated the two germline ends. The CDR3 DNA is TGTGCCAGCAGCTTACCCCTGCAGGCGGGTTCACCCCTCCACTTT. This codes for CASSLPLQAGSPLHF.

The chain has TRBV23-1 and TRBJ2-1; possible D gene TRBD2, 6 bases. TRBV23-1 carries the ORF label, with uncertain function. The CDR3 runs 15 residues. The DNA of the CDR3 is TGCGCGATTAATTTGACTAGAGCGTCCTACAATGAGCAGTTCTTC. Its translation is CAINLTRASYNEQFF.

The rearrangement joins TRBV6-1 to TRBJ2-3, with D possibly TRBD2 on 6 matching bases. Germline CDR1 and CDR2: MNHNS and SASEGT. This CDR3 has 15 residues. V lost 5 bases and J 0 bases, leaving 12 bases between the germline ends. The CDR3 nucleotides are TGTGCCAGCAGTAGGTTTGGGACTAGCACAGATACGCAGTATTTT. Protein product: CASSRFGTSTDTQYF.

This rearrangement joins TRBV5-1 to TRBJ2-3, with 9 nucleotides matching TRBD1. Germline V gives CDR1 SGHRS, CDR2 YFSETQ. With V trimmed by 7 bases and J by 2 bases, 8 bases remained unmatched. This CDR3 is 15 amino acids long. In DNA form, the CDR3 reads TGCGCCAGCGCCCCGGGACAGGGCACCACAGATACGCAGTATTTT. It yields the protein CASAPGQGTTDTQYF.

V gene TRBV5-1 combines with J gene TRBJ1-5, with a weak D call TRBD1 (6 bases). The CDR3 loop spans 15 amino acids. The germline CDR1 and CDR2 sequences are SGHRS and YFSETQ. Trimming took off 5 bases at V and 0 bases at J, with 12 bases between the two ends. The CDR3 sequence: CASRRTVDSNQPQHF. In DNA form, the CDR3 reads TGCGCCAGCAGGAGGACAGTCGATAGCAATCAGCCCCAGCATTTT.

The CDR3: CASSVGASGSYEQYF. As DNA, the CDR3 is TGTGCCAGCAGCGTAGGGGCTAGCGGTTCCTACGAGCAGTACTTC. The chain is built from TRBV9 and TRBJ2-5, with 7 bases fitting TRBD2. The tail of the sequence fits TRBJ2-7 better, so the J call may be wrong. CDR3 length: 15 residues. The germline CDR1 and CDR2 sequences are SGDLS and YYNGEE.

The chain joins TRBV5-1 to TRBJ2-5; TRBD1 might be the D (6 bases). The germline V gene has CDR1 SGHRS and CDR2 YFSETQ. Deletions cut 0 bases from V and 2 bases from J, with 11 bases between. This CDR3 region has 15 residues. CDR3 sequence reads: CASSLVPGEQETQYF. CDR3 nucleotide sequence: TGCGCCAGCAGCTTGGTACCAGGGGAGCAAGAGACCCAGTACTTC.

There are a few counts of this clone. The rearrangement uses TRBV13 and TRBJ2-5; 9 nucleotides agree with TRBD2. Germline CDR1 is PRHDT and CDR2 is FYEKMQ (reference sequence). The CDR3 consists of 16 residues. Germline trimming cut 4 bases from V and 0 bases from J; bases unmatched to any gene: 6. CDR3 amino acids: CASSSSSGVNQETQYF. The CDR3, as DNA: TGTGCCAGCAGCTCATCTAGCGGGGTTAACCAAGAGACCCAGTACTTC.

The chain is built from TRBV7-9 and TRBJ2-7, with TRBD1 matching 8 bases. The J segment lost 2 bases and the V segment lost 2 bases, leaving 8 bases of the junction unmatched. The germline V gene has CDR1 SEHNR and CDR2 FQNEAQ (reference sequence). The CDR3 covers 16 residues. CDR3 region: CASSLRPGQATYEQYF. The CDR3 nucleotides are TGTGCCAGCAGCTTAAGGCCGGGACAGGCTACCTACGAGCAGTACTTC.

V usage is TRBV6-6 and J usage is TRBJ1-5; tentatively, D is TRBD1 (6 bases). V was trimmed by 8 bases and J by 7 bases, leaving 12 bases between them. CDR1 is MNHNY and CDR2 is SVGAGI in the germline V gene (reference sequence). The CDR3 extends over 12 amino acids. Written as DNA, the CDR3 is TGTGCCAGCCGGGGGGGGCGGCAGCCCCAGCATTTT. It translates to CASRGGRQPQHF.

The chain uses TRBV18 and TRBJ1-1; 9 nucleotides agree with TRBD1. Germline lookup yields CDR1 KGHSH and CDR2 LQKENI. Germline trimming cut 3 bases from V and 1 base from J; bases unmatched to any gene: 3. The CDR3 contains 15 residues. Written as DNA, the CDR3 is TGTGCCAGCTCACCGTGGGACAGGGCGAACACTGAAGCTTTCTTT. Translation: CASSPWDRANTEAFF.

V usage is TRBV7-9 and J usage is TRBJ2-1, with D uncertain. Trimming took off 0 bases at V and 7 bases at J, with 7 bases between the two ends. CDR3 length: 13 residues. Germline V gene lookup returns CDR1 SEHNR and CDR2 FQNEAQ (reference sequence). CDR3 region: CASSLALVNEQFF. The CDR3 DNA sequence: TGTGCCAGCAGCTTAGCGCTTGTGAATGAGCAGTTCTTC.

This chain uses TRBV2 with TRBJ2-1; TRBD1 might be the D (5 bases). Germline lookup yields CDR1 SNHLY and CDR2 FYNNEI. The CDR3 sequence is 16 residues long. Trimming pared 3 bases from V and 0 bases from J, leaving 12 bases between. The DNA of the CDR3 is TGTGCCAGCAGTGATCGGACATTCAGCTCCTACAATGAGCAGTTCTTC. The encoded protein is CASSDRTFSSYNEQFF.

The chain uses TRBV29-1 and TRBJ1-2; unclear D gene. V was cut by 4 bases and J by 3 bases, with 15 bases left in between. The CDR3 sequence is 14 residues long. Germline V lookup: CDR1 SQVTM, CDR2 ANQGSEA. This CDR3 reads CSVASTVTYYGYTF. CDR3 coding DNA: TGCAGCGTTGCCTCTACCGTTACCTACTATGGCTACACCTTC.

This chain links TRBV7-9 with TRBJ2-3, with unresolved D. The V gene's germline CDR1 is SEHNR and CDR2 FQNEAQ (reference sequence). Trimming cost V 1 base and J 0 bases, with 5 bases left between them. The CDR3 runs to 14 residues. The CDR3 here is CASSLVGSTDTQYF. For the CDR3, the DNA is TGTGCCAGCAGCTTAGTGGGGAGCACAGATACGCAGTATTTT.

This chain uses TRBV5-4 with TRBJ1-6; tentatively, D is TRBD1 (6 bases). Trimming left V 4 bases short and J 5 bases short, with 13 bases between. The CDR3 is 15 amino acids. Germline V gives CDR1 SGHNT, CDR2 YYREEE (reference sequence). CDR3 sequence (DNA): TGTGCCAGCAGCCGAGGACAGATAGATAATTCACCCCTCCACTTT. Its translation is CASSRGQIDNSPLHF.

The chain employs TRBV21-1 and TRBJ2-2; TRBD2, the table's D call, was not compared with the DNA. TRBV21-1 is flagged as a pseudogene. This CDR3 spans 15 amino acids. The CDR3 sequence is CASSNKTTITGELFF. As DNA, the CDR3 is TGTGCCAGCAGCAATAAGACTACCATCACCGGGGAGCTGTTTTTT.

The rearrangement links TRBV6-5 to TRBJ2-1; no definite D call. Germline V CDR1 and CDR2: MNHEY, SVGAGI. This CDR3 has 12 residues. Deletions cut 2 bases from V and 5 bases from J, with 4 bases between. The CDR3 nucleotides are TGTGCCAGCAGTTACGGGGACAATGAGCAGTTCTTC. It codes for CASSYGDNEQFF.